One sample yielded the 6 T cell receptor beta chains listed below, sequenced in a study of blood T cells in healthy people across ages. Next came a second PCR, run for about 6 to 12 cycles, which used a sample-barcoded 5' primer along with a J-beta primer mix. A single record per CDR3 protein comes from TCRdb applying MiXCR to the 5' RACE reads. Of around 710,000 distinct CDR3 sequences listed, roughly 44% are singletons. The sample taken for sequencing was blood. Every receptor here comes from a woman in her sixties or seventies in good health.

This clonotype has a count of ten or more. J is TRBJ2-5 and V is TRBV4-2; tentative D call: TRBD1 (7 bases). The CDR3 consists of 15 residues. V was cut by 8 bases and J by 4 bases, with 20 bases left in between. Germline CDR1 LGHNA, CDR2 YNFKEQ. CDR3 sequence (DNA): TGTGCCAGCTCCCCCGGAACAGGGGAGGTAGAGACCCAGTACTTC. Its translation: CASSPGTGEVETQYF.

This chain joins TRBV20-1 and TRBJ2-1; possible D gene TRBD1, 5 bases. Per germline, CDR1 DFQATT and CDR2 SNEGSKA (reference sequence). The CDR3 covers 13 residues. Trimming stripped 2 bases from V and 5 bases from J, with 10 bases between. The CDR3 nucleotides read TGCAGTGCTAGACTAAAGGGGAACAATGAGCAGTTCTTC. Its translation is CSARLKGNNEQFF.

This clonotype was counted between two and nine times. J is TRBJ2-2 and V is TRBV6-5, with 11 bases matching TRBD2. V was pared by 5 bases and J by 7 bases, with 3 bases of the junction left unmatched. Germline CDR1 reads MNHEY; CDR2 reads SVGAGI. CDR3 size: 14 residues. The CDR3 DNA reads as TGTGCCAGCAGTGGGACTAGCGGATTCGGGGAGCTGTTTTTT. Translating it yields CASSGTSGFGELFF.

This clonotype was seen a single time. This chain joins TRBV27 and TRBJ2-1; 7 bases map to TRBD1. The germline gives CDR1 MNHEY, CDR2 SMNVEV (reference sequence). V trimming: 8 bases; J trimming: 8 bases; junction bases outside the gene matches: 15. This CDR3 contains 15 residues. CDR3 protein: CASSPAGTANDEQFF. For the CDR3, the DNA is TGTGCCAGCTCCCCCGCCGGGACAGCGAACGATGAGCAGTTCTTC.

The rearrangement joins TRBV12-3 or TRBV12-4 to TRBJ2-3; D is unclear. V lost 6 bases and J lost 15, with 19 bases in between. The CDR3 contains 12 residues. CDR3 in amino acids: CASRAPTDMQYF. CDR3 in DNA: TGTGCCAGCAGAGCCCCAACAGATATGCAATATTTT.

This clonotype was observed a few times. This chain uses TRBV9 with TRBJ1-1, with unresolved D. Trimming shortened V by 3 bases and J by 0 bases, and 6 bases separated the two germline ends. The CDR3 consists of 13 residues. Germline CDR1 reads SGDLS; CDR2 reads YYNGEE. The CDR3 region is CASSEAMNTEAFF. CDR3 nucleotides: TGTGCCAGCAGCGAGGCCATGAACACTGAAGCTTTCTTT.